The 24 T cell receptor beta chains below were found in one sample sequenced in a study of radiation and T cells in renal cell carcinoma. Described time point: blood 4 weeks post-SBRT, at nephrectomy. The treatment was: 15 Gy SBRT to primary tumor, nephrectomy 4 weeks later. Sequencing was performed with immunoSEQ multiplex PCR; in TCRdb, only in-frame clones are kept and a portion is missing. Of fewer than 85,000 clones in the sample, approximately 90% were seen once. The sequencing used blood, collected from a patient whose treatment included radiotherapy and nephrectomy. The receptors here all came from a woman in her 70s with renal cell carcinoma.

The rearrangement joins TRBV7-3 to TRBJ2-5; D could derive from TRBD1 or TRBD2 (5 bases each). Deletions cut 5 bases from V and 0 bases from J, with 7 bases between. Looked up from germline, CDR1 is SGHTA and CDR2 is FQGTGA. This CDR3 has 13 amino acids. The DNA of the CDR3 is TGTGCCAGCAGCAAGGGACACCAAGAGACCCAGTACTTC. This encodes CASSKGHQETQYF.

The chain combines TRBV7-9 with TRBJ1-6; 8 bases agree with TRBD1. The CDR3 length is 15 residues. The germline CDR1 and CDR2 sequences are SEHNR and FQNEAQ (reference sequence). V was clipped by 4 bases and J by 6 bases; unmatched bases: 5. CDR3 amino acids: CASSYGQGPNSPLHF. The CDR3 DNA sequence: TGTGCCAGCAGCTATGGACAGGGCCCTAATTCACCCCTCCACTTT.

This clone was recorded only once. The genes are TRBV7-3 and TRBJ1-1, with TRBD1 matching 7 bases. This CDR3 spans 14 amino acids. The V gene end was trimmed by 5 bases and the J gene end by 4 bases; junction bases not matched to a gene: 7. Per germline, CDR1 SGHTA and CDR2 FQGTGA. CDR3 sequence reads: CASSLGTVGTEAFF. The CDR3 nucleotides read TGTGCCAGCAGCCTCGGGACAGTTGGCACTGAAGCTTTCTTT.

The chain carries TRBV6-5 and TRBJ1-4; 8 bases align to TRBD1. Trimming at V came to 0 bases and at J to 8 bases, leaving 2 bases not matched to a gene. Germline-derived CDR1 and CDR2 are MNHEY and SVGAGI. The CDR3 covers 14 residues. CDR3 coding DNA: TGTGCCAGCAGTTACTCGACAGGGGAGGAAAAACTGTTTTTT. Amino acid sequence: CASSYSTGEEKLFF.

The chain couples TRBV19 to TRBJ2-5, with 8 positions matching TRBD2. V lost 5 bases to trimming and J lost 4 bases; unmatched junction nucleotides: 9. The CDR3 extends over 15 amino acids. Germline CDR1 and CDR2: LNHDA and SQIVND (reference sequence). CDR3 sequence (DNA): TGTGCCAGTAGTTCCGGGGGGGGTTATGGAGAGACCCAGTACTTC. This gives the protein CASSSGGGYGETQYF.

V usage is TRBV7-2 and J usage is TRBJ2-5; 14 bases are shared with TRBD2. J lost 7 bases, V lost 2 bases, and 3 bases had no gene match. Germline V lookup: CDR1 SGHTA, CDR2 FQGNSA. The CDR3 has 15 residues. CDR3 protein: CASSLLTSGGGTQYF. DNA for the CDR3: TGTGCCAGCAGCTTATTGACTAGCGGGGGGGGGACCCAGTACTTC.

The chain couples TRBV6-6 to TRBJ2-3; 7 nucleotides align to TRBD2. V lost 5 bases to trimming and J lost 5 bases; unmatched junction nucleotides: 7. Germline-derived CDR1 and CDR2 are MNHNY and SVGAGI (reference sequence). CDR3 length: 14 residues. The DNA of the CDR3 is TGTGCCAGCAGTGGACTAGGTCTAAGAGATACGCAGTATTTT. Translating it yields CASSGLGLRDTQYF.

The chain joins TRBV4-3 to TRBJ2-1; 11 bases are shared with TRBD1. V shed 3 bases and J 4 bases; nucleotides not matched to a gene: 5. CDR1 is LGHNA and CDR2 is YSLEER in the germline V gene. This CDR3 region has 16 residues. The CDR3 sequence: CASSQAGTGGYNEQFF. The CDR3 nucleotides are TGCGCCAGCAGCCAGGCCGGGACAGGGGGTTACAATGAGCAGTTCTTC.

The chain recombines TRBV28 with TRBJ2-5; TRBD2 aligns across 12 bases. The V and J ends lost 6 bases and 7 bases, in that order; junction bases with no gene match: 3. This CDR3 contains 13 residues. Germline CDR1 and CDR2: MDHEN and SYDVKM. The CDR3 DNA reads TGTGCCAGCAGCTTGACTAGCGGGGGGACCCAGTACTTC. This encodes CASSLTSGGTQYF.

The rearrangement joins TRBV19 to TRBJ2-7; 8 positions agree with TRBD2. Per germline, CDR1 LNHDA and CDR2 SQIVND (reference sequence). This CDR3 comprises 13 residues. The V gene end was trimmed by 6 bases and the J gene end by 5 bases; junction bases not matched to a gene: 6. The CDR3 DNA reads TGTGCCAGTAGGGGACTAGGGGCGGACGAGCAGTACTTC. Protein product: CASRGLGADEQYF.

The chain uses TRBV6-6 and TRBJ2-1; no definite D call. The CDR3 totals 12 residues. V was cut by 2 bases and J by 9 bases, with 8 bases left in between. CDR1 is MNHNY and CDR2 is SVGAGI in the germline V gene (reference sequence). CDR3 in DNA: TGTGCCAGCAGTTACCTGGCTTCTGAGCAGTTCTTC. Its protein is CASSYLASEQFF.

This rearrangement joins TRBV5-4 to TRBJ2-1, with D hard to call. The CDR3 runs to 13 residues. Germline V gene data show CDR1 as SGHNT and CDR2 as YYREEE (reference sequence). Trimming cost V 2 bases and J 5 bases, with 8 bases left between them. The CDR3 protein is CASSLVRDNEQFF. CDR3 nucleotide sequence: TGTGCCAGCAGCTTAGTCCGAGACAATGAGCAGTTCTTC. The variable domain in full, with the rest retrieved from reference TRBV5-4 and TRBJ2-1, is ETGVTQSPTHLIKTRGQQVTLRCSSQSGHNTVSWYQQALGQGPQFIFQYYREEENGRGNFPPRFSGLQFPNYSSELNVNALELDDSALYLCASSLVRDNEQFFGPGTRLTVL.

The chain couples TRBV7-9 to TRBJ1-4; D is possibly TRBD1 (6 bases). The CDR3 sequence is 13 residues long. Trimming removed 8 bases at V and 7 bases at J, with 14 bases between. Germline V gene sequence: CDR1 SEHNR, CDR2 FQNEAQ (reference sequence). Here the CDR3 DNA reads TGTGCCAGCCAAAAAACAGGGCGTGAAAAACTGTTTTTT. Residues: CASQKTGREKLFF.

The chain joins TRBV11-2 to TRBJ2-5; perhaps TRBD2 as D (6 bases). Germline loops: CDR1 SGHAT, CDR2 FQNNGV. Trimming took off 3 bases at V and 5 bases at J, with 16 bases between the two ends. This CDR3 is 15 amino acids long. CDR3 coding DNA: TGTGCCAGCAGCTTGAGACCGGAGGGGAGGGAGACCCAGTACTTC. This gives the protein CASSLRPEGRETQYF.

This sequence joins TRBV5-4 and TRBJ1-6; D is ambiguous. Deletions cut 2 bases from V and 9 bases from J, with 9 bases between. Per germline, CDR1 SGHNT and CDR2 YYREEE (reference sequence). CDR3 length: 13 amino acids. CDR3 DNA: TGTGCCAGCAGCTTAGACCCCGGTTCACCCCTCCACTTT. Translation: CASSLDPGSPLHF. The complete variable domain, with remaining parts taken from reference TRBV5-4 and TRBJ1-6, reads ETGVTQSPTHLIKTRGQQVTLRCSSQSGHNTVSWYQQALGQGPQFIFQYYREEENGRGNFPPRFSGLQFPNYSSELNVNALELDDSALYLCASSLDPGSPLHFGNGTRLTVT.

The chain uses TRBV5-4 and TRBJ2-1, with D perhaps assigned TRBD1 or TRBD2 (5 bases each). The CDR3 runs 14 residues. Germline values: CDR1 SGHNT, CDR2 YYREEE (reference sequence). The V gene lost 4 bases and the J gene lost 4 bases, with 12 bases spanning the gap. The CDR3 DNA sequence: TGTGCCAGCAGCCCCCGGGACCAATACAATGAGCAGTTCTTC. Translating it yields CASSPRDQYNEQFF.

The chain combines TRBV28 with TRBJ2-4, with D possibly matching TRBD1 (5 bases). This CDR3 has 16 amino acids. Germline V gene lookup returns CDR1 MDHEN and CDR2 SYDVKM. Trimming took off 6 bases at V and 3 bases at J, with 18 bases between the two ends. The CDR3 nucleotides read TGTGCCAGCAGCCTTCCTGGGGCCATGGTCAAAAACATTCAGTACTTC. Translation gives CASSLPGAMVKNIQYF.

The chain combines TRBV11-1 with TRBJ1-1, with TRBD1 matching over 7 bases. The CDR3 consists of 14 residues. Germline trimming cut 4 bases from V and 11 bases from J; bases unmatched to any gene: 13. Germline CDR1 and CDR2: SGHAT and FQDESV (reference sequence). Here the CDR3 reads CASSSMGGGDGAFF. CDR3 coding DNA: TGTGCCAGCAGCTCCATGGGAGGGGGCGATGGGGCTTTCTTT.

The J gene is TRBJ2-2, the V gene TRBV6-1; 7 nucleotides align to TRBD1. The CDR3 totals 16 residues. The germline CDR1 and CDR2 sequences are MNHNS and SASEGT. J was trimmed by 6 bases and V by 4 bases; bases with no gene match: 11. The CDR3 loop reads CASSGTGQQGPGELFF. The DNA of the CDR3 is TGTGCCAGCAGTGGGACGGGACAGCAAGGGCCCGGGGAGCTGTTTTTT.

V usage is TRBV19 and J usage is TRBJ2-3, with D unclear. The V end was cut by 3 bases, the J end by 0 bases, with 4 bases between. The germline CDR1 and CDR2 sequences are LNHDA and SQIVND (reference sequence). The length of the CDR3 is 13 residues. The chain's CDR3 is CASSMPSTDTQYF. The CDR3 DNA sequence: TGTGCCAGTAGTATGCCTAGCACAGATACGCAGTATTTT.

V and J are TRBV27 and TRBJ1-5; D possibly corresponds to TRBD1 (5 bases). Germline CDR1 reads MNHEY; CDR2 reads SMNVEV (reference sequence). This CDR3 is built from 19 residues. Trimming shortened V by 6 bases and J by 2 bases, and 26 bases separated the two germline ends. CDR3 coding DNA: TGTGCCAGCAGCCCCCGGGCAGGGAGGAGGGGTATTGGCAATCAGCCCCAGCATTTT. This translates into CASSPRAGRRGIGNQPQHF.

This clone was recorded once. The chain combines TRBV19 with TRBJ1-6; TRBD1 is a possible D gene (5 bases). Germline values: CDR1 LNHDA, CDR2 SQIVND (reference sequence). The CDR3 length is 17 residues. V lost 3 bases, J lost 7 bases, and 19 bases lay in between. The CDR3 reads CASSMAQTPKGNSPLHF. CDR3 sequence (DNA): TGTGCCAGTAGTATGGCTCAGACCCCCAAGGGGAATTCACCCCTCCACTTT.

V is TRBV5-4 and J is TRBJ1-1; a possible D gene is TRBD1 (5 bases). Germline CDR1 reads SGHNT; CDR2 reads YYREEE (reference sequence). This CDR3 comprises 15 residues. With 0 bases removed from V and 3 bases from J, the gap between germline ends came to 12 bases. CDR3 protein: CASSLGWGADTEAFF. For the CDR3, the DNA is TGTGCCAGCAGCTTGGGATGGGGCGCGGACACTGAAGCTTTCTTT.

The chain links TRBV7-2 to TRBJ1-2; D gene unclear. Germline CDR1 reads SGHTA; CDR2 reads FQGNSA. Between the trimmed V and J ends, which lost 3 bases and 4 bases, there was a span of 15 bases. The CDR3 has 15 residues. The CDR3 is CASSFFRRRSYGYTF. CDR3 in DNA: TGTGCCAGCAGCTTTTTCCGGCGCAGGAGCTATGGCTACACCTTC.